This T cell receptor beta chain was sequenced during a study of immune evolution from preneoplasia to lung adenocarcinoma. General study findings and limits: Normal lung had the highest top T cell clone frequencies. Normal lung had highest clonality; later lesions appeared denser, more diverse.

Assay used: immunoSEQ multiplex PCR; TCRdb lists only in-frame clones, some missing. The profile shows about 7,800 clones, roughly 72% of them singletons. On this clone itself: Its antigen is not known.

This CDR3 is built from 14 residues. Germline lookup yields CDR1 SQVTM and CDR2 ANQGSEA. V was cut by 4 bases and J by 7 bases, with 16 bases left in between. Histologic diagnosis was independently verified by two lung pathologists. The sequencing input was FFPE lung adenocarcinoma in situ tissue. This clonotype originated in a donor at least 70 years old with lung adenocarcinoma. Some clones in this sample may be carry-over from other donors' samples. This chain uses TRBV29-1 with TRBJ1-4; D is unresolved. Here the CDR3 reads CSVVGSQEGEKLFF. In DNA, the CDR3 is TGCAGCGTTGTAGGCAGCCAGGAGGGTGAAAAACTGTTTTTT.